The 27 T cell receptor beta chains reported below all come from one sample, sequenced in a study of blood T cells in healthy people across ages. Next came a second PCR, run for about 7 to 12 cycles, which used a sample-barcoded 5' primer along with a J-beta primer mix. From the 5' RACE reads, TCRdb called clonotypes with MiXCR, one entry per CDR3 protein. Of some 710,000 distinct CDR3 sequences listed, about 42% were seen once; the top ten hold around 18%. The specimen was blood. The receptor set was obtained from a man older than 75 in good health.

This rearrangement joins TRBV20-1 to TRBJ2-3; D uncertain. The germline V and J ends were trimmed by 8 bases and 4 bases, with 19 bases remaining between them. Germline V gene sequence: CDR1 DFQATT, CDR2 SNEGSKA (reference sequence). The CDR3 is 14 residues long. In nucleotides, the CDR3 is TGCAGTCCTGTGGTTACCGTAGGCGCAGATACGCAGTATTTT. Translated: CSPVVTVGADTQYF.

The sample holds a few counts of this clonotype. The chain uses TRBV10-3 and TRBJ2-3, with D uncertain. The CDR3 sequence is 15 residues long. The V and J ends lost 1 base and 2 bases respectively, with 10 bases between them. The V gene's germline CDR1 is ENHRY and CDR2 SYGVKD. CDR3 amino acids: CAISEFRLTTDTQYF. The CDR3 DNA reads TGTGCCATCAGTGAGTTTAGACTTACCACAGATACGCAGTATTTT.

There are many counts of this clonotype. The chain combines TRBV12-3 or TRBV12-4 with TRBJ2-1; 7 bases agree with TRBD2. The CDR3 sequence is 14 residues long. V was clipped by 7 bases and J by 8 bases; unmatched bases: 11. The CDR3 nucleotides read TGTGCCAGCACGGTTGGCGGGAGTGTTTATGAGCAGTTCTTC. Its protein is CASTVGGSVYEQFF.

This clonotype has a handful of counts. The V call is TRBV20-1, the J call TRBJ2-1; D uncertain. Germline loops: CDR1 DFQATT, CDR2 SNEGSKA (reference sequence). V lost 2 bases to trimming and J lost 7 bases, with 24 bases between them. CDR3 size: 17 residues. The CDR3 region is CSARSTRIADPGNEQFF. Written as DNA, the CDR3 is TGCAGTGCTAGATCTACCCGGATAGCTGATCCCGGGAATGAGCAGTTCTTC.

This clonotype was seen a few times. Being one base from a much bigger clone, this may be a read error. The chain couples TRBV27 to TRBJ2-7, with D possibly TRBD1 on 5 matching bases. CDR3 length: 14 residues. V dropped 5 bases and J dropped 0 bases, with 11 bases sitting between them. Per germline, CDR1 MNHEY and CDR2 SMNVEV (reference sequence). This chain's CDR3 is CASSVNRRSYEQYF. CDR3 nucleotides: TGTGCCAGCAGTGTGAACAGGCGCTCCTACGAGCAGTACTTC.

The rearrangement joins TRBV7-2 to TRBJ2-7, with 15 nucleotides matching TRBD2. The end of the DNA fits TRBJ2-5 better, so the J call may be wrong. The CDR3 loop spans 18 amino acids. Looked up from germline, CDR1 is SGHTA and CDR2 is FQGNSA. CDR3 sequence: CASSFVPGLAGGGETQYF. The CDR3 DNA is TGTGCCAGCAGCTTCGTGCCGGGACTAGCGGGAGGAGGAGAGACCCAGTACTTC.

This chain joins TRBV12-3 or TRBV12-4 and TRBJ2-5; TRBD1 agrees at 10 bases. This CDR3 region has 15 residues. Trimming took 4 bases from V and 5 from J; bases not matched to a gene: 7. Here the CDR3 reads CASSSRPGQGETQYF. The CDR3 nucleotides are TGTGCCAGCAGTTCGCGTCCGGGACAGGGGGAGACCCAGTACTTC.

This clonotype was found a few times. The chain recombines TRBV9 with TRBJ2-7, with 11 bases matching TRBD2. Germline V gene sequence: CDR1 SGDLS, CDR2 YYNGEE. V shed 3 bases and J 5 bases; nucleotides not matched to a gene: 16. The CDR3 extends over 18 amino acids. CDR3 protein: CASSASGTSGSPRNEQYF. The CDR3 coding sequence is TGTGCCAGCAGCGCCTCCGGGACTAGCGGATCCCCCCGGAACGAGCAGTACTTC.

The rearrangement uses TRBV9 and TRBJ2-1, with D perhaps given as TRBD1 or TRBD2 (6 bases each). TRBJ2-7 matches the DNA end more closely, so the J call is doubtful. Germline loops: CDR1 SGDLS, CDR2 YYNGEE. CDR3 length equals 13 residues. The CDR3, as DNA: TGTGCCAGCAGCGTGGGGGGCTACAATGAGCAGTACTTC. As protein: CASSVGGYNEQYF.

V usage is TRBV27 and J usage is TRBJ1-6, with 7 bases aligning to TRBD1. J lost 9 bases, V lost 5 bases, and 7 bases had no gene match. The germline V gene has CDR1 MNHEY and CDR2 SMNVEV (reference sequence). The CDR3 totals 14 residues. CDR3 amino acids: CASSAQGMASPLHF. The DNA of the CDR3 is TGTGCCAGCAGTGCACAGGGGATGGCTTCACCCCTCCACTTT.

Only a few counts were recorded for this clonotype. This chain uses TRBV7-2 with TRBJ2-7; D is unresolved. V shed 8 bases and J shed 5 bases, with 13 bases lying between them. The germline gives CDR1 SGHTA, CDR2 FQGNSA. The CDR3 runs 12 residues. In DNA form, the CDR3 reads TGTGCCAGCGCATCCCCCGCCCACGAGCAGTACTTC. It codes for CASASPAHEQYF.

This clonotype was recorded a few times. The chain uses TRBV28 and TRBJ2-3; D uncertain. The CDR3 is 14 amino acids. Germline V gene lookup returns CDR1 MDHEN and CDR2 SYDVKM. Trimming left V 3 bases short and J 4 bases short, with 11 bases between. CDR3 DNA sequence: TGTGCCAGCAGTTTTTGGCCAGGATCAGATACGCAGTATTTT. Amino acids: CASSFWPGSDTQYF.

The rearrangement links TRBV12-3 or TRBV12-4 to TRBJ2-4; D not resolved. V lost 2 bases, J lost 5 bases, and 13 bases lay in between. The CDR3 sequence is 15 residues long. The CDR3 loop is CASSLSTGLENIQYF. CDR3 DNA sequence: TGTGCCAGCAGTTTATCTACGGGCCTCGAAAACATTCAGTACTTC.

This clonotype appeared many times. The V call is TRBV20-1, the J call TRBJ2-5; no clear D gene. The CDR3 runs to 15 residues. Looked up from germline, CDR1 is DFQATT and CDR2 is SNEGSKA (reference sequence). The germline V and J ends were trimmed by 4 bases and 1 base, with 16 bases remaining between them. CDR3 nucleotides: TGCAGTGCTAAACTCAAGTCGGGTTCCCAAGAGACCCAGTACTTC. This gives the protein CSAKLKSGSQETQYF.

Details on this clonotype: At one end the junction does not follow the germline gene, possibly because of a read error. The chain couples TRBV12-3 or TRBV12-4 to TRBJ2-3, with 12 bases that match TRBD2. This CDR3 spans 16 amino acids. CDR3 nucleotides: TGCGCCAGCACCCTCGGACTAGCGGGATTCACAGATACGCAGTATTTT. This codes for CASTLGLAGFTDTQYF.

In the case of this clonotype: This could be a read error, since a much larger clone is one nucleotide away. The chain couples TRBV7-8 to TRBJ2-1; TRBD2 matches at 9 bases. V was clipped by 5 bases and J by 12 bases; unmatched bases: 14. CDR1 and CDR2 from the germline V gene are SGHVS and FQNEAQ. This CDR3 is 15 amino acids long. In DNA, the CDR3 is TGTGCCAGCAGCACCCTAGCGGGGATTGGATATGGGCAGTTCTTC. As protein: CASSTLAGIGYGQFF.

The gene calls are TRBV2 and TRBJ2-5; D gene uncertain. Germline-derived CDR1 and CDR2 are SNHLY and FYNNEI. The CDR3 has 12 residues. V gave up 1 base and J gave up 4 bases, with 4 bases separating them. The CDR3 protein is CASSEDRETQYF. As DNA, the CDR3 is TGTGCCAGCAGTGAAGACAGAGAGACCCAGTACTTC.

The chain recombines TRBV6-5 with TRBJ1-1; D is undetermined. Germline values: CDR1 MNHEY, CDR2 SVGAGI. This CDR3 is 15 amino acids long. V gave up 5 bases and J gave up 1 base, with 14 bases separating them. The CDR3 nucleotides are TGTGCCAGCAGTGTTAGAGGGTTCAAGAACACTGAAGCTTTCTTT. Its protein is CASSVRGFKNTEAFF.

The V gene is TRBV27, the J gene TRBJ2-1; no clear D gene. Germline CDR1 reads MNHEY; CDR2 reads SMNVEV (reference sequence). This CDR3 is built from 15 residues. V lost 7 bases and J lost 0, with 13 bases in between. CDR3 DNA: TGTGCCAGCACCCAGACTTGGGGCTCCTACAATGAGCAGTTCTTC. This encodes CASTQTWGSYNEQFF.

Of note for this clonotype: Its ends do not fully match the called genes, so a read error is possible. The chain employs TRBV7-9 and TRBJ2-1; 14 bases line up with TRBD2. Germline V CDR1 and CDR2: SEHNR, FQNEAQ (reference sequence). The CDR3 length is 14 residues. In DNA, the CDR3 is TGTGCCGGCAGCTGGGGACTAGCGGGAGAGGACCAGTTCTTC. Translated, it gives CAGSWGLAGEDQFF. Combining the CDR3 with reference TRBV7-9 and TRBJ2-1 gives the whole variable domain DTGVSQNPRHKITKRGQNVTFRCDPISEHNRLYWYRQTLGQGPEFLTYFQNEAQLEKSRLLSDRFSAERPKGSFSTLEIQRTEQGDSAMYLCAGSWGLAGEDQFFGPGTRLTVL.

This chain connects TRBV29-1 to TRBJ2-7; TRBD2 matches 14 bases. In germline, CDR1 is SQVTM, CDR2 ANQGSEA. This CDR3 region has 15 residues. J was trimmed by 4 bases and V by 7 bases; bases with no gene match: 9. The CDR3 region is CSAGRLAGGAYEQYF. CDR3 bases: TGCAGCGCTGGCCGACTAGCGGGAGGGGCGTACGAGCAGTACTTC.

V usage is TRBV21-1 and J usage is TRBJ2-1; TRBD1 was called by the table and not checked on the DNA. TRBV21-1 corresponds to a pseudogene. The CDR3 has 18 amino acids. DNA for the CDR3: TGTGCCAGCAGCAATCCCGGGGGGGGGAGTACCTCCTACAATGAGCAGTTCTTC. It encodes CASSNPGGGSTSYNEQFF.

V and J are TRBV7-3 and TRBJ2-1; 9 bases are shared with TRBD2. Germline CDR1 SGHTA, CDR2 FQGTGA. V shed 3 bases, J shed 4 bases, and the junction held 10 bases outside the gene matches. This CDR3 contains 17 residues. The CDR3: CASSFVPLAGSYNEQFF. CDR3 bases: TGTGCCAGCAGCTTCGTCCCCCTAGCGGGGAGTTACAATGAGCAGTTCTTC. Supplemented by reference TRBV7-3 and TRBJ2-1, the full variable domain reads GAGVSQTPSNKVTEKGKYVELRCDPISGHTALYWYRQSLGQGPEFLIYFQGTGAADDSGLPNDRFFAVRPEGSVSTLKIQRTERGDSAVYLCASSFVPLAGSYNEQFFGPGTRLTVL.

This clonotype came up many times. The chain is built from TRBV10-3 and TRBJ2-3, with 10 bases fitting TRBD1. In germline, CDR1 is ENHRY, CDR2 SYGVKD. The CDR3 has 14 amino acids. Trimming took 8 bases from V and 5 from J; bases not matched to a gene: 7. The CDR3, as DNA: TGTGCCATCCGCAGGGACAGGGGAGGAGATACGCAGTATTTT. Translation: CAIRRDRGGDTQYF.

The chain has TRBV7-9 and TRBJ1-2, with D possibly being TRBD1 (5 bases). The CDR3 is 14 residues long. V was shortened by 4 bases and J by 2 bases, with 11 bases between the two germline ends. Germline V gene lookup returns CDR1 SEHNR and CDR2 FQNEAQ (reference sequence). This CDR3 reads CASSSRVQNYGYTF. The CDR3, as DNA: TGTGCCAGCAGCTCCAGGGTACAGAACTATGGCTACACCTTC.

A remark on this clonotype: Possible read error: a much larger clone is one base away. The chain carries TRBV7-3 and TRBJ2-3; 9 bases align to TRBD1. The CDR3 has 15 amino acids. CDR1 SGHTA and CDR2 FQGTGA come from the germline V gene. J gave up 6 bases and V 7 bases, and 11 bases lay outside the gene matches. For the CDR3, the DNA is TGTGCCAGCAACCCCACCGGACAGGGGTTGGATACGCAGTATTTT. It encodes CASNPTGQGLDTQYF.

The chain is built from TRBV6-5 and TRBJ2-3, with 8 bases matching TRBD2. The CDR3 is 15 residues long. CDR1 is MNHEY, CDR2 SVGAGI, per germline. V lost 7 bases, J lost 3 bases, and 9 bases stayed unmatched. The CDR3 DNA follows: TGTGCCAGCACCCCCGCGGGGGGCAGGACAGATACGCAGTATTTT. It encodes CASTPAGGRTDTQYF.